Shown below are 28 T cell receptor beta chains from a single sample sequenced in a study of blood T cells in healthy people across ages (dated by TCRdb to the mid-2010s). Receptors were amplified or captured by 5' RACE. Data came from an Illumina HiSeq 2500. A second PCR of roughly 6 to 11 cycles was run with a J-beta primer mix and a sample-barcoded 5' primer. The public reads were run again by TCRdb, first through fastp at Q25 and then through MiXCR, and only productive beta chains were kept. Duplicate CDR3 protein sequences are folded into a single record with the most common DNA and genes. The sample profile shows 850,000 or so distinct CDR3 sequences; 25% to 35% of them were found once. The top ten constitute roughly a sixth of the sample. The sequencing input was blood. The receptors come from an elderly woman in good health.

The rearrangement joins TRBV6-5 to TRBJ1-2; 9 bases fit TRBD1. The CDR3 sequence is 17 residues long. Trimming at V came to 0 bases and at J to 11 bases, leaving 16 bases not matched to a gene. From germline, CDR1 is MNHEY and CDR2 SVGAGI. CDR3 DNA sequence: TGTGCCAGCAGTTACTCGAGTAACGACAGGGGGACCTTAGGGTACACCTTC. Protein sequence: CASSYSSNDRGTLGYTF.

This clonotype was detected only a few times. The chain has TRBV7-9 and TRBJ2-1, with D unclear. There are 13 residues in the CDR3. Trimming pared 1 base from V and 6 bases from J, leaving 7 bases between. Germline V lookup: CDR1 SEHNR, CDR2 FQNEAQ (reference sequence). The CDR3 reads CASSLGTRNEQFF. Here the CDR3 DNA reads TGTGCCAGCAGCTTAGGGACGCGCAATGAGCAGTTCTTC.

This clonotype was counted only a few times. CDR3 amino acids: CSANSRTGRAYEQYF. CDR3 in DNA: TGCAGTGCTAACTCCCGGACAGGGCGGGCCTACGAGCAGTACTTC. The V call is TRBV20-1, the J call TRBJ2-7, with 8 bases lining up with TRBD1. The length of the CDR3 is 15 residues. With 4 bases clipped from V and 2 bases from J, the junction kept 10 bases outside the gene matches. Germline V CDR1 and CDR2: DFQATT, SNEGSKA (reference sequence).

The sample holds many counts of this clonotype. This rearrangement joins TRBV10-3 to TRBJ2-1, with D tentatively TRBD1 (5 bases). V was pared by 8 bases and J by 5 bases, with 10 bases between. This CDR3 region has 12 residues. The V gene's germline CDR1 is ENHRY and CDR2 SYGVKD. In DNA, the CDR3 is TGTGCCATCGGGGCTATAGACAATGAGCAGTTCTTC. Amino acids: CAIGAIDNEQFF.

This chain links TRBV5-6 with TRBJ1-2, with TRBD1 as a possible D gene (6 bases). CDR1 is SGHDT, CDR2 YYEEEE, per germline. The germline V and J ends were trimmed by 4 bases and 6 bases, with 16 bases remaining between them. The length of the CDR3 is 14 residues. The CDR3 DNA reads TGTGCCAGCAGCCCTTCCCGGGGGCTCCATGGCTACACCTTC. Its protein product is CASSPSRGLHGYTF.

This clonotype was counted only a few times. This sequence may be a read error, since a much larger clone differs from it by one base. The rearrangement joins TRBV12-3 or TRBV12-4 to TRBJ2-4, with D uncertain. The CDR3 extends over 14 amino acids. Trimming shortened V by 1 base and J by 2 bases, and 6 bases separated the two germline ends. The CDR3 region is CASSLVVTKNIQYF. The CDR3 coding sequence is TGTGCCAGCAGTTTAGTAGTGACCAAAAACATTCAGTACTTC.

V and J are TRBV9 and TRBJ2-7; D may match TRBD1 or TRBD2 (5 bases each). Trimming took 3 bases from V and 2 from J, leaving 12 bases between them. This CDR3 comprises 14 residues. Germline-derived CDR1 and CDR2 are SGDLS and YYNGEE. CDR3 sequence (DNA): TGTGCCAGCAGCGCGCTGGGGGATGCCTACGAGCAGTACTTC. As protein: CASSALGDAYEQYF.

This clonotype came up many times. A much more abundant neighbour one base away suggests this may be a read error. The rearrangement joins TRBV10-3 to TRBJ2-5; possibly TRBD1 for D (6 bases). The length of the CDR3 is 14 residues. Looked up from germline, CDR1 is ENHRY and CDR2 is SYGVKD. V was pared by 6 bases and J by 0 bases, with 11 bases between. The CDR3 protein is CAIREGGNQETQYF. In nucleotides, the CDR3 is TGTGCCATCAGGGAAGGGGGAAACCAAGAGACCCAGTACTTC.

V and J are TRBV29-1 and TRBJ2-1; D remains ambiguous. There are 13 residues in the CDR3. V lost 4 bases to trimming and J lost 7 bases, with 14 bases between them. Germline values: CDR1 SQVTM, CDR2 ANQGSEA. The CDR3 DNA is TGCAGCGTTGCCTGGAGCGCTGGGAATGAGCAGTTCTTC. As protein: CSVAWSAGNEQFF.

This clonotype turned up a few times. The chain joins TRBV20-1 to TRBJ2-2; perhaps TRBD2 as D (6 bases). The V and J ends lost 0 bases and 5 bases respectively, with 7 bases between them. The CDR3 loop spans 13 amino acids. The V gene's germline CDR1 is DFQATT and CDR2 SNEGSKA (reference sequence). This CDR3 is CSARDAGTGELFF. The DNA of the CDR3 is TGCAGTGCTAGAGATGCGGGGACCGGGGAGCTGTTTTTT.

This clonotype was found many times. The V call is TRBV7-8, the J call TRBJ2-2; D remains unclear. The ends were cut back, 8 bases at V and 10 bases at J, with 8 bases in the middle. This CDR3 region has 10 residues. Germline V CDR1 and CDR2: SGHVS, FQNEAQ. CDR3 sequence (DNA): TGTGCCAGCGGGTCGTTGGAGCTGTTTTTT. Translated, it gives CASGSLELFF.

This clonotype was recorded at least ten times. CDR3 sequence: CASRSGTSGATSGANVLTF. CDR3 nucleotides: TGTGCCAGCCGATCCGGGACTAGCGGGGCCACATCTGGGGCCAACGTCCTGACTTTC. This chain joins TRBV7-2 and TRBJ2-6; 13 nucleotides align to TRBD2. The CDR3 spans 19 residues. From germline, CDR1 is SGHTA and CDR2 FQGNSA. V trimming: 8 bases; J trimming: 1 base; junction bases outside the gene matches: 11.

A few counts support this clonotype. V and J are TRBV4-1 and TRBJ1-2; D is possibly TRBD1 (5 bases). Deletions cut 0 bases from V and 4 bases from J, with 15 bases between. Germline CDR1 MGHRA, CDR2 YSYEKL. The length of the CDR3 is 16 residues. As DNA, the CDR3 is TGCGCCAGCAGCCAAGAGGCGCGGGGGAGGTCCTATGGCTACACCTTC. This encodes CASSQEARGRSYGYTF.

This clonotype has just a few counts. This chain joins TRBV29-1 and TRBJ1-3; D perhaps matches TRBD1 (6 bases). The CDR3 has 15 amino acids. V lost 1 base and J 0 bases, leaving 10 bases between the germline ends. Germline values: CDR1 SQVTM, CDR2 ANQGSEA. The CDR3 nucleotides are TGCAGCGTTGAAGGACAGGTTACCTCTGGAAACACCATATATTTT. It yields the protein CSVEGQVTSGNTIYF. Full variable domain (remainder filled in from reference TRBV29-1 and TRBJ1-3): SAVISQKPSRDICQRGTSLTIQCQVDSQVTMMFWYRQQPGQSLTLIATANQGSEATYESGFVIDKFPISRPNLTFSTLTVSNMSPEDSSIYLCSVEGQVTSGNTIYFGEGSWLTVV.

Many counts were recorded for this clonotype. The chain uses TRBV9 and TRBJ1-2; possible D gene TRBD1, 5 bases. Germline lookup yields CDR1 SGDLS and CDR2 YYNGEE. V was cut by 3 bases and J by 2 bases, with 11 bases left in between. CDR3 length: 14 residues. CDR3 bases: TGTGCCAGCAGCGGGGGGGGACCGAACTATGGCTACACCTTC. Translating it yields CASSGGGPNYGYTF.

This clonotype was seen a few times. This chain joins TRBV20-1 and TRBJ1-1, with D tentatively TRBD1 (5 bases). The CDR3 runs to 14 residues. Germline CDR1 is DFQATT and CDR2 is SNEGSKA (reference sequence). Between the trimmed V and J ends, which lost 6 bases and 0 bases, there was a span of 14 bases. CDR3 sequence: CSALWGPMNTEAFF. The CDR3 bases are TGCAGTGCCCTTTGGGGCCCCATGAACACTGAAGCTTTCTTT.

CDR3 DNA: TGTGCCAGCAGTCAGGGTTTCGATCAGCCCCAGCATTTT. It encodes CASSQGFDQPQHF. This rearrangement joins TRBV2 to TRBJ1-5; maybe TRBD1 (5 bases). Germline CDR1 is SNHLY and CDR2 is FYNNEI. The CDR3 covers 13 residues. V was shortened by 5 bases and J by 5 bases, with 10 bases between the two germline ends.

This clonotype was recorded a few times. In nucleotides, the CDR3 is TGTGCCAGCAGTTTCGAGGGCTCGAGGACTGAAGCTTTCTTT. This sequence encodes CASSFEGSRTEAFF. V gene TRBV12-3 or TRBV12-4 combines with J gene TRBJ1-1; D remains unclear. Trimming pared 3 bases from V and 5 bases from J, leaving 13 bases between. The CDR3 contains 14 residues.

This clonotype was picked up many times. The chain joins TRBV7-9 to TRBJ2-7, with a weak D call TRBD2 (6 bases). In germline, CDR1 is SEHNR, CDR2 FQNEAQ (reference sequence). V was trimmed by 3 bases and J by 3 bases, leaving 9 bases between them. This CDR3 spans 13 amino acids. The DNA for the CDR3 is TGTGCCAGCAGCTTGTCCGGGGGCTACGAGCAGTACTTC. It translates to CASSLSGGYEQYF.

Concerning this clonotype: This may come from a read error, since a much larger clone is one base off. This chain uses TRBV15 with TRBJ2-5, with 7 bases that match TRBD1. The CDR3 loop spans 14 amino acids. Germline V gene sequence: CDR1 LNHNV, CDR2 YYDKDF (reference sequence). V shed 1 base, J shed 11 bases, and the junction held 10 bases outside the gene matches. For the CDR3, the DNA is TGTGCCACCAGCAGAGGCGGACAGGCATTCGTGCAGTACTTC. Translation gives CATSRGGQAFVQYF.

The table lists this clonotype with many counts. V usage is TRBV9 and J usage is TRBJ2-1; 9 bases map to TRBD1. There are 15 residues in the CDR3. Germline CDR1 reads SGDLS; CDR2 reads YYNGEE. V was clipped by 0 bases and J by 4 bases; unmatched bases: 2. The CDR3 reads CASSVVGTGYNEQFF. DNA of the CDR3: TGTGCCAGCAGCGTAGTGGGGACAGGGTACAATGAGCAGTTCTTC.

This clonotype was seen a single time. The chain recombines TRBV12-3 or TRBV12-4 with TRBJ2-7; 9 positions agree with TRBD2. The CDR3 totals 14 residues. V trimming: 5 bases; J trimming: 2 bases; junction bases outside the gene matches: 4. The CDR3 is CASSPRLAAYEQYF. The DNA for the CDR3 is TGTGCCAGCAGTCCTCGACTAGCGGCCTACGAGCAGTACTTC.

The sample holds many counts of this clonotype. The gene calls are TRBV6-2 or TRBV6-3 and TRBJ2-7, with a possible D match to TRBD1 (6 bases). The CDR3 sequence is 18 residues long. V was pared by 5 bases and J by 3 bases, with 26 bases between. Germline lookup yields CDR1 MNHEY and CDR2 SVGEGT. The CDR3: CASSLDTTGKRLVYEQYF. CDR3 DNA sequence: TGTGCCAGCAGTCTTGATACCACAGGGAAGCGTCTAGTCTACGAGCAGTACTTC.

This chain connects TRBV12-3 or TRBV12-4 to TRBJ2-3, with 10 bases fitting TRBD2. Trimming cost V 8 bases and J 4 bases; bases outside gene matches: 9. The CDR3 totals 15 residues. The CDR3 bases are TGTGCCAGCCTTCCAAGCGGGGGGGCTGCAGATACGCAGTATTTT. Encoded protein: CASLPSGGAADTQYF.

This clonotype was seen at least ten times. V and J are TRBV20-1 and TRBJ2-1; perhaps TRBD2 as D (6 bases). The V and J ends lost 7 bases and 3 bases respectively, with 16 bases between them. Germline V gives CDR1 DFQATT, CDR2 SNEGSKA (reference sequence). The CDR3 sequence is 14 residues long. For the CDR3, the DNA is TGCAGTGTCCCGCTTGCGGGGAACTACAATGAGCAGTTCTTC. Translation gives CSVPLAGNYNEQFF.

This clonotype was seen more than once but under ten times. The chain uses TRBV5-1 and TRBJ1-1, with D maybe TRBD1 (6 bases). Germline V gives CDR1 SGHRS, CDR2 YFSETQ. Trimming cost V 2 bases and J 5 bases, with 13 bases left between them. The CDR3 is 14 amino acids. The CDR3 sequence: CASSFTRGSTEAFF. The CDR3 DNA is TGCGCCAGCAGCTTTACCAGGGGAAGTACTGAAGCTTTCTTT.

Many counts were recorded for this clonotype. The chain recombines TRBV12-3 or TRBV12-4 with TRBJ2-1, with 7 bases fitting TRBD1. Trimming removed 4 bases from V and 5 bases from J; junction bases left unmatched: 8. CDR3 size: 15 residues. The CDR3 spells CASSSGQLLNNEQFF. Written as DNA, the CDR3 is TGTGCCAGCAGTTCGGGACAGCTACTGAACAATGAGCAGTTCTTC.

Remarks on this clonotype: This may be a read error: a much more frequent sequence differs by one nucleotide. The V gene is TRBV11-3, the J gene TRBJ2-3, with D unclear. V gave up 6 bases and J gave up 4 bases, with 17 bases separating them. Per germline, CDR1 SGHNT and CDR2 YENEEA. The CDR3 is made up of 15 amino acids. The CDR3: CASSPPGPEADTQYF. The CDR3 DNA reads TGTGCCAGCAGTCCACCGGGTCCTGAGGCAGATACGCAGTATTTT.